These 31 T cell receptor beta chains share one sample of origin, sequenced in a study of PD-1 blockade in classical Hodgkin lymphoma. Every patient was affected by relapse after autologous stem cell transplantation, while exposure to brentuximab vedotin was not uniform. Some clones are missing from TCRdb's copy, which holds only in-frame ones; the method was immunoSEQ multiplex PCR. The sample records tens of thousands of clones, 90% to 95% being singletons. The starting material was peripheral blood mononuclear cells (PBMCs), obtained at baseline. The source is a human donor with classical Hodgkin lymphoma.

This chain joins TRBV7-9 and TRBJ1-1; possibly TRBD1 for D (5 bases). Trimming removed 11 bases from V and 6 bases from J, with 10 bases in between. The CDR3 has 10 residues. Germline V gene lookup returns CDR1 SEHNR and CDR2 FQNEAQ (reference sequence). The CDR3 sequence: CAPRAAEAFF. The CDR3 nucleotides are TGTGCCCCCAGGGCGGCTGAAGCTTTCTTT. Based on the CDR3 plus reference TRBV7-9 and TRBJ1-1, the full variable domain is DTGVSQNPRHKITKRGQNVTFRCDPISEHNRLYWYRQTLGQGPEFLTYFQNEAQLEKSRLLSDRFSAERPKGSFSTLEIQRTEQGDSAMYLCAPRAAEAFFGQGTRLTVV.

V gene TRBV6-6 combines with J gene TRBJ2-4, with D perhaps TRBD2 (5 bases). Per the germline V gene, CDR1 is MNHNY and CDR2 is SVGAGI (reference sequence). The CDR3 covers 14 residues. Trimming removed 2 bases at V and 6 bases at J, with 11 bases between. This CDR3 reads CASSYEGEPNIQYF. In DNA form, the CDR3 reads TGTGCCAGCAGTTACGAGGGAGAGCCAAACATTCAGTACTTC.

The chain has TRBV27 and TRBJ2-5, with 14 bases fitting TRBD2. Trimming took 5 bases from V and 7 from J; bases not matched to a gene: 9. The CDR3 runs to 16 residues. The germline V gene encodes CDR1 MNHEY and CDR2 SMNVEV (reference sequence). This CDR3 reads CASSGPTSGGAGTQYF. The CDR3 DNA sequence: TGTGCCAGCAGTGGTCCGACTAGCGGGGGGGCCGGGACCCAGTACTTC.

This chain uses TRBV5-4 with TRBJ2-5; maybe TRBD2 (6 bases). Germline lookup yields CDR1 SGHNT and CDR2 YYREEE (reference sequence). Trimming cost V 2 bases and J 5 bases, with 13 bases left between them. This CDR3 is 14 amino acids long. The CDR3 sequence: CASSFGGFGETQYF. For the CDR3, the DNA is TGTGCCAGCAGCTTTGGGGGGTTTGGGGAGACCCAGTACTTC.

The genes are TRBV29-1 and TRBJ1-1; possibly TRBD1 for D (5 bases). Germline CDR1 SQVTM, CDR2 ANQGSEA. Between the trimmed V and J ends, which lost 0 bases and 1 base, there was a span of 18 bases. This CDR3 region has 17 residues. The CDR3: CSVEDKGWGTANTEAFF. As DNA, the CDR3 is TGCAGCGTTGAAGATAAGGGGTGGGGGACGGCGAACACTGAAGCTTTCTTT.

This chain links TRBV25-1 with TRBJ2-1, with 10 bases identical to TRBD2. The CDR3 extends over 15 amino acids. Trimming cost V 4 bases and J 3 bases; bases outside gene matches: 3. Germline assignment: CDR1 MGHDK and CDR2 SYGVNS. The CDR3 reads CASSARTSGYNEQFF. CDR3 nucleotide sequence: TGTGCCAGCAGTGCGAGGACTAGCGGCTACAATGAGCAGTTCTTC.

The chain recombines TRBV5-4 with TRBJ2-4; 8 nucleotides agree with TRBD1. The CDR3 runs to 14 residues. CDR1 and CDR2 from the germline V gene are SGHNT and YYREEE (reference sequence). With V trimmed by 3 bases and J by 5 bases, 4 bases remained unmatched. Here the CDR3 DNA reads TGTGCCAGCAGCTCAGGGGGCCCGGAAAACATTCAGTACTTC. Its protein product is CASSSGGPENIQYF.

This chain links TRBV6-1 with TRBJ2-7, with a possible D match to TRBD1 (6 bases). V was pared by 5 bases and J by 2 bases, with 13 bases between. This CDR3 comprises 14 residues. The V gene's germline CDR1 is MNHNS and CDR2 SASEGT. The CDR3 DNA follows: TGTGCCAGCAGTCCCGGGACAACCGCCTACGAGCAGTACTTC. Its translation: CASSPGTTAYEQYF.

This chain links TRBV27 with TRBJ2-7, with 7 bases aligning to TRBD2. The germline CDR1 and CDR2 sequences are MNHEY and SMNVEV (reference sequence). The CDR3 loop spans 15 amino acids. The V gene end was trimmed by 1 base and the J gene end by 0 bases; junction bases not matched to a gene: 3. The CDR3 is CASSLFTGGSYEQYF. In DNA form, the CDR3 reads TGTGCCAGCAGTTTATTTACGGGGGGCTCCTACGAGCAGTACTTC.

CDR3 nucleotide sequence: TGTGCCAGCAGTTCGCTGACAGGGGTAGGAGCTTTCTTT. Translation: CASSSLTGVGAFF. The chain is built from TRBV6-5 and TRBJ1-1; 8 nucleotides match TRBD1. This CDR3 contains 13 residues. Trimming removed 4 bases from V and 10 bases from J; junction bases left unmatched: 8. Per germline, CDR1 MNHEY and CDR2 SVGAGI.

This clone was detected a few times. The chain combines TRBV7-9 with TRBJ1-5; weak D call: TRBD1 (5 bases). Germline-derived CDR1 and CDR2 are SEHNR and FQNEAQ (reference sequence). This CDR3 contains 13 residues. The germline V and J ends were trimmed by 4 bases and 11 bases, with 15 bases remaining between them. The CDR3 DNA follows: TGTGCCAGCAGCTCAGGAGGGGACGGATCCCAGCATTTT. As protein: CASSSGGDGSQHF. Variable domain in full (rest from reference TRBV7-9 and TRBJ1-5): DTGVSQNPRHKITKRGQNVTFRCDPISEHNRLYWYRQTLGQGPEFLTYFQNEAQLEKSRLLSDRFSAERPKGSFSTLEIQRTEQGDSAMYLCASSSGGDGSQHFGDGTRLSIL.

This clone was recorded only once. Other DNA sequences in the same sample also yield this CDR3. This chain uses TRBV11-3 with TRBJ2-5; 9 bases line up with TRBD1. Germline V CDR1 and CDR2: SGHNT, YENEEA. This CDR3 spans 15 amino acids. Germline trimming cut 5 bases from V and 2 bases from J; bases unmatched to any gene: 6. The CDR3 DNA follows: TGTGCCAGCAGCCAAAGGGGACAGGGACAAGAGACCCAGTACTTC. Its protein product is CASSQRGQGQETQYF.

The chain combines TRBV7-6 with TRBJ2-7; D remains ambiguous. The CDR3 is made up of 13 amino acids. V was pared by 4 bases and J by 2 bases, with 9 bases between. Looked up from germline, CDR1 is SGHVS and CDR2 is FNYEAQ. The CDR3 bases are TGTGCCAGCAGCTCCAACAGTCCCTACGAGCAGTACTTC. Translated, it gives CASSSNSPYEQYF.

The V and J genes are TRBV28 and TRBJ2-5; TRBD1 is a possible D gene (6 bases). Germline V gives CDR1 MDHEN, CDR2 SYDVKM. The CDR3 covers 15 residues. V was cut by 3 bases and J by 0 bases, with 11 bases left in between. The CDR3 region has the DNA TGTGCCAGCAGTTTGCACAGGGAGTACCAAGAGACCCAGTACTTC. Translated, it gives CASSLHREYQETQYF.

This chain links TRBV14 with TRBJ2-5; D not certain. The CDR3 sequence is 12 residues long. V was trimmed by 2 bases and J by 4 bases, leaving 5 bases between them. Looked up from germline, CDR1 is SGHDN and CDR2 is FVKESK. The CDR3 loop reads CASSQSRETQYF. In DNA form, the CDR3 reads TGTGCCAGCAGCCAAAGCCGAGAGACCCAGTACTTC.

J is TRBJ1-2 and V is TRBV7-3; D ambiguous. The V gene's germline CDR1 is SGHTA and CDR2 FQGTGA. This CDR3 is built from 13 residues. V dropped 3 bases and J dropped 3 bases, with 8 bases sitting between them. CDR3 DNA: TGTGCCAGCAGCTTTGACCAGTACTATGGCTACACCTTC. Translating it yields CASSFDQYYGYTF.

The rearrangement links TRBV6-6 to TRBJ1-5, with D perhaps TRBD1 (6 bases). Germline CDR1 reads MNHNY; CDR2 reads SVGAGI (reference sequence). V was cut by 1 base and J by 6 bases, with 10 bases left in between. This CDR3 comprises 14 residues. CDR3 sequence: CASSYFGGPQPQHF. The CDR3 nucleotides read TGTGCCAGCAGTTACTTTGGGGGGCCTCAGCCCCAGCATTTT.

The chain links TRBV2 to TRBJ2-3; 8 nucleotides align to TRBD2. This CDR3 contains 16 residues. V shed 7 bases and J 5 bases; nucleotides not matched to a gene: 14. From germline, CDR1 is SNHLY and CDR2 FYNNEI. CDR3 loop: CASTRGKERERDTQYF. CDR3 nucleotide sequence: TGTGCCAGCACCCGAGGCAAGGAGCGGGAGCGAGATACGCAGTATTTT.

This clone came up once. The V call is TRBV25-1, the J call TRBJ2-1; 9 positions agree with TRBD1. The J segment lost 4 bases and the V segment lost 1 base, leaving 2 bases of the junction unmatched. CDR3 size: 15 residues. Per the germline V gene, CDR1 is MGHDK and CDR2 is SYGVNS. In nucleotides, the CDR3 is TGTGCCAGCAGTGAATCACAGGGGGCTTACAATGAGCAGTTCTTC. Translated: CASSESQGAYNEQFF. Variable domain in full (rest from reference TRBV25-1 and TRBJ2-1): EADIYQTPRYLVIGTGKKITLECSQTMGHDKMYWYQQDPGMELHLIHYSYGVNSTEKGDLSSESTVSRIRTEHFPLTLESARPSHTSQYLCASSESQGAYNEQFFGPGTRLTVL.

The V call is TRBV4-2, the J call TRBJ2-7; 9 bases are shared with TRBD2. Per germline, CDR1 LGHNA and CDR2 YNFKEQ. The V and J ends lost 1 base and 3 bases, in that order; junction bases with no gene match: 4. The CDR3 runs to 15 residues. The CDR3 loop reads CASSQVVSGSYEQYF. The CDR3 DNA follows: TGTGCCAGCAGCCAAGTGGTTAGCGGGAGCTACGAGCAGTACTTC.

The chain is built from TRBV25-1 and TRBJ1-2; no firm D call. V dropped 2 bases and J dropped 6 bases, with 19 bases sitting between them. The CDR3 contains 16 residues. CDR1 is MGHDK and CDR2 is SYGVNS in the germline V gene. Here the CDR3 DNA reads TGTGCCAGCAGTGAACAGGAGCTCACCTACCTTAATGGCTACACCTTC. Its protein product is CASSEQELTYLNGYTF.

This chain links TRBV5-1 with TRBJ1-5; unclear D gene. Germline CDR1 is SGHRS and CDR2 is YFSETQ. V gave up 0 bases and J gave up 4 bases, with 14 bases separating them. This CDR3 is 16 amino acids long. This CDR3 is CASSLGSGPLNQPQHF. CDR3 sequence (DNA): TGCGCCAGCAGCTTGGGGTCAGGTCCCCTTAATCAGCCCCAGCATTTT.

V is TRBV7-9 and J is TRBJ2-1, with 11 bases fitting TRBD1. Germline CDR1 SEHNR, CDR2 FQNEAQ (reference sequence). The J segment lost 3 bases and the V segment lost 6 bases, leaving 7 bases of the junction unmatched. The CDR3 totals 16 residues. Written as DNA, the CDR3 is TGTGCCAGCAGGCCCCAGGGACAGGGGGACTACAATGAGCAGTTCTTC. Translation: CASRPQGQGDYNEQFF.

The chain combines TRBV2 with TRBJ1-1, with a tentative D call TRBD1 (5 bases). The germline gives CDR1 SNHLY, CDR2 FYNNEI. The CDR3 is 12 residues long. The ends were cut back, 11 bases at V and 3 bases at J, with 13 bases in the middle. Written as DNA, the CDR3 is TGTGCCTGCCTTCCAGGGTACACTGAAGCTTTCTTT. Translation: CACLPGYTEAFF.

The chain links TRBV28 to TRBJ2-3; weak D call: TRBD2 (7 bases). Germline-derived CDR1 and CDR2 are MDHEN and SYDVKM. Trimming removed 8 bases at V and 2 bases at J, with 17 bases between. CDR3 size: 15 residues. DNA of the CDR3: TGTGCCAGCGACTCGCGGGGGCAGGACACAGATACGCAGTATTTT. Amino acid sequence: CASDSRGQDTDTQYF.

The chain's CDR3 is CASSPGLASSYEQYF. The DNA of the CDR3 is TGTGCCAGCAGCCCAGGACTGGCAAGCTCCTACGAGCAGTACTTC. The chain employs TRBV7-2 and TRBJ2-7; a weak D match, TRBD2 (5 bases). Deletions cut 5 bases from V and 0 bases from J, with 14 bases between. The CDR3 covers 15 residues. Germline lookup yields CDR1 SGHTA and CDR2 FQGNSA.

This clone was seen a handful of times. The chain couples TRBV25-1 to TRBJ2-2; perhaps TRBD1 as D (5 bases). This CDR3 region has 15 residues. From germline, CDR1 is MGHDK and CDR2 SYGVNS. V lost 0 bases and J lost 1, with 6 bases in between. The CDR3 region has the DNA TGTGCCAGCAGTGAATATAGGGGGAACACCGGGGAGCTGTTTTTT. Its protein is CASSEYRGNTGELFF.

The chain combines TRBV18 with TRBJ1-4; a possible D gene is TRBD1 (5 bases). With 1 base removed from V and 5 bases from J, the gap between germline ends came to 17 bases. CDR3 length: 17 amino acids. Germline assignment: CDR1 KGHSH and CDR2 LQKENI. DNA of the CDR3: TGTGCCAGCTCACCACGAGGGGCCACGGTTCAAAATGAAAAACTGTTTTTT. It codes for CASSPRGATVQNEKLFF.

V and J are TRBV18 and TRBJ1-2, with 8 bases lining up with TRBD1. The CDR3 spans 13 residues. Germline V gene sequence: CDR1 KGHSH, CDR2 LQKENI. Trimming at V came to 4 bases and at J to 4 bases, leaving 2 bases not matched to a gene. CDR3 amino acids: CASSLGQGYGYTF. CDR3 DNA: TGTGCCAGCTCACTCGGACAGGGCTATGGCTACACCTTC.

The V gene is TRBV5-4, the J gene TRBJ2-7; no clear D. The length of the CDR3 is 15 residues. Germline lookup yields CDR1 SGHNT and CDR2 YYREEE (reference sequence). V was cut by 2 bases and J by 0 bases, with 12 bases left in between. The CDR3 sequence: CASSFGVQHSYEQYF. DNA for the CDR3: TGTGCCAGCAGCTTTGGGGTACAACACTCCTACGAGCAGTACTTC. Drawing the rest from reference TRBV5-4 and TRBJ2-7, the complete variable domain is ETGVTQSPTHLIKTRGQQVTLRCSSQSGHNTVSWYQQALGQGPQFIFQYYREEENGRGNFPPRFSGLQFPNYSSELNVNALELDDSALYLCASSFGVQHSYEQYFGPGTRLTVT.

This clone was recorded once. The chain combines TRBV19 with TRBJ1-4; 7 bases match TRBD1. The V and J ends lost 7 bases and 3 bases, in that order; junction bases with no gene match: 8. Germline values: CDR1 LNHDA, CDR2 SQIVND (reference sequence). This CDR3 has 15 amino acids. CDR3 protein: CASTTRQGANEKLFF. In DNA, the CDR3 is TGTGCCAGTACTACCCGACAGGGCGCTAATGAAAAACTGTTTTTT.